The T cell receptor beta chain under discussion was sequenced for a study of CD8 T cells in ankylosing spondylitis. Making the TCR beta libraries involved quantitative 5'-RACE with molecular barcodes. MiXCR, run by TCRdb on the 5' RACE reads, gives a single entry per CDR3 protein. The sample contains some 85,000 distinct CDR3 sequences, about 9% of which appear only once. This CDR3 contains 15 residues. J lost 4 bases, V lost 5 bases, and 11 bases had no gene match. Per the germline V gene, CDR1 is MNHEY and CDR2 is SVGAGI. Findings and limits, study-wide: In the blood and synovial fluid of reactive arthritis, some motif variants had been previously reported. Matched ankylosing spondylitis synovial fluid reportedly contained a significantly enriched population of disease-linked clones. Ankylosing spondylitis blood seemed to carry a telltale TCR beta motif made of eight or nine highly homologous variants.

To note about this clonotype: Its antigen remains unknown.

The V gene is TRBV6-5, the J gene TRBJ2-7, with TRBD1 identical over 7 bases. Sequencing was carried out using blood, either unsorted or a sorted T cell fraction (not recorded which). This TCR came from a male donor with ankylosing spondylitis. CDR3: CASSNPGQLIYEQYF. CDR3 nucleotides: TGTGCCAGCAGTAACCCGGGACAGCTTATTTACGAGCAGTACTTC.